This TCR beta chain was identified during a study of shared clonotypes between healthy human individuals. Naive CD8 cells, CD45RO-negative and positively selected for CCR7, excluded terminally differentiated effector memory CD45RA+ cells. Deletions cut 0 bases from V and 3 bases from J, with 12 bases between. This CDR3 region has 16 residues. Germline values: CDR1 LGHNA, CDR2 YSLEER. Over several immunoSEQ plates, each subset's genomic DNA was distributed in even portions. Approximately 210 ng DNA, approximately 31,000 T cell genomes, went into each sorted-subset replicate PCR. The data were produced by immunoSEQ multiplex PCR, yet TCRdb's version contains in-frame clones alone and is incomplete. The sample includes more than 2 million clones, about 95% of them seen just once.

J is TRBJ1-5 and V is TRBV4-3; possibly TRBD1 for D (6 bases). This TCR was recovered from a man between 18 and 29 years old in good health. The material sequenced was naive CD8+ T cells sorted from blood. CDR3 sequence reads: CASSQDSGVANQPQHF. CDR3 DNA sequence: TGCGCCAGCAGCCAAGACTCAGGGGTTGCCAATCAGCCCCAGCATTTT.